What follows are 14 T cell receptor beta chains derived from one specimen sequenced in a study of T cell responses to AZD1222 COVID-19 vaccine. The data were produced by immunoSEQ multiplex PCR, yet TCRdb's version contains in-frame clones alone and is incomplete. The repertoire holds 150,000 to 200,000 clones, approximately 90% seen once, with around 2.6% in the top ten. The material was peripheral blood, obtained on day 0 of AZD1222 vaccination. All receptors derive from an adult in good health.

The chain links TRBV3-1 (or the pseudogene TRBV3-2) to TRBJ2-7; the D is unclear. There are 15 residues in the CDR3. V lost 3 bases to trimming and J lost 2 bases, with 14 bases between them. CDR1 is LGHDT, CDR2 YNNKEL, per germline (reference sequence). CDR3 bases: TGTGCCAGCAGCCAGGCTGACACGCGTCCCTACGAGCAGTACTTC. Protein: CASSQADTRPYEQYF.

The chain links TRBV5-8 to TRBJ1-2; maybe TRBD1 (6 bases). Germline lookup yields CDR1 SGHTS and CDR2 YDEGEE. This CDR3 spans 11 amino acids. V was cut by 1 base and J by 9 bases, with 7 bases left in between. In DNA, the CDR3 is TGTGCCAGCAGCTTGACAGGGAGCTACACCTTC. Translated: CASSLTGSYTF.

The CDR3 loop reads CASSSSGISYNEQFF. The CDR3 DNA reads TGTGCCAGCAGTTCTAGCGGTATCTCCTACAATGAGCAGTTCTTC. The V gene is TRBV7-3, the J gene TRBJ2-1, with 7 nucleotides matching TRBD2. V shed 6 bases and J 0 bases; nucleotides not matched to a gene: 5. The CDR3 covers 15 residues. In germline, CDR1 is SGHTA, CDR2 FQGTGA.

This sequence joins TRBV6-6 and TRBJ1-2, with D possibly being TRBD1 (5 bases). V lost 5 bases to trimming and J lost 4 bases, with 14 bases between them. The CDR3 is 14 residues long. In germline, CDR1 is MNHNY, CDR2 SVGAGI (reference sequence). The DNA of the CDR3 is TGTGCCAGCAGTGCACTCGGGGGATTCTATGGCTACACCTTC. Its protein is CASSALGGFYGYTF.

The chain has TRBV3-1 (or the pseudogene TRBV3-2) and TRBJ2-7, with 8 bases lining up with TRBD1. V was pared by 3 bases and J by 7 bases, with 14 bases of the junction left unmatched. Germline CDR1 and CDR2: LGHDT and YNNKEL (reference sequence). This CDR3 is built from 16 residues. The CDR3 reads CASSHLPQGGLGEQYF. CDR3 DNA sequence: TGTGCCAGCAGCCACCTCCCACAGGGGGGCCTCGGGGAGCAGTACTTC.

The chain carries TRBV5-1 and TRBJ2-6; D gene uncertain. Germline-derived CDR1 and CDR2 are SGHRS and YFSETQ. The V end was cut by 1 base, the J end by 4 bases, with 15 bases between. The CDR3 consists of 17 residues. The CDR3 region has the DNA TGCGCCAGCAGCTTGTTTATATCCGGTTCCGGGGCCAACGTCCTGACTTTC. It codes for CASSLFISGSGANVLTF.

This rearrangement joins TRBV6-5 to TRBJ1-2, with D maybe TRBD1 (5 bases). Trimming left V 6 bases short and J 3 bases short, with 11 bases between. The CDR3 runs to 13 residues. Germline V CDR1 and CDR2: MNHEY, SVGAGI. CDR3 amino acids: CASSPMGDYGYTF. The CDR3 DNA is TGTGCCAGCAGCCCCATGGGGGACTATGGCTACACCTTC.

This clone occurred once. The chain uses TRBV30 and TRBJ2-3; 8 positions match TRBD2. The trim removed 0 bases at V and 4 bases at J, leaving 9 bases unmatched. The CDR3 consists of 16 residues. CDR1 and CDR2 from the germline V gene are GTSNPN and SVGIG (reference sequence). The DNA for the CDR3 is TGTGCCTGGAGTGTACCCGGGACTAGTGTAGCAGATACGCAGTATTTT. The encoded protein is CAWSVPGTSVADTQYF.

V is TRBV18 and J is TRBJ1-6; a possible D gene is TRBD1 (5 bases). Germline assignment: CDR1 KGHSH and CDR2 LQKENI. V lost 3 bases and J 10 bases, leaving 16 bases between the germline ends. This CDR3 is 15 amino acids long. The CDR3 loop is CASSPRDGLWSPLHF. In DNA form, the CDR3 reads TGTGCCAGCTCACCGAGGGACGGATTGTGGTCACCCCTCCACTTT.

J is TRBJ1-5 and V is TRBV28; weak D call: TRBD1 (6 bases). The V gene's germline CDR1 is MDHEN and CDR2 SYDVKM. This CDR3 region has 17 residues. V lost 5 bases, J lost 0 bases, and 17 bases lay in between. CDR3: CASSVRRGAYSNQPQHF. The CDR3 bases are TGTGCCAGCAGTGTCAGGAGGGGGGCCTATAGCAATCAGCCCCAGCATTTT.

There are a few counts of this clone. The chain links TRBV7-9 to TRBJ2-2; 14 bases align to TRBD2. V was pared by 3 bases and J by 6 bases, with 12 bases of the junction left unmatched. CDR1 SEHNR and CDR2 FQNEAQ come from the germline V gene (reference sequence). The CDR3 totals 19 residues. The CDR3 sequence is CASSFVPSGLAGAAGELFF. The CDR3 DNA reads as TGTGCCAGCAGCTTCGTCCCCTCGGGACTAGCGGGAGCCGCCGGGGAGCTGTTTTTT.

This sequence joins TRBV7-2 and TRBJ1-3, with D tentatively TRBD1 (6 bases). This CDR3 has 17 residues. The ends were cut back, 1 base at V and 0 bases at J, with 13 bases in the middle. Germline loops: CDR1 SGHTA, CDR2 FQGNSA. The CDR3 region has the DNA TGTGCCAGCAGCTTAGGTACAGGGTCTTTCTCTGGAAACACCATATATTTT. Residues: CASSLGTGSFSGNTIYF.

In its sample, this clone was seen a few times. J is TRBJ2-1 and V is TRBV10-2, with TRBD2 matching 7 bases. The CDR3 loop spans 16 amino acids. Looked up from germline, CDR1 is WSHSY and CDR2 is SAAADI. V gave up 1 base and J gave up 0 bases; unmatched junction bases: 3. CDR3 DNA: TGCGCCAGCAGTGAGTACGGCGGGAGCTCCTACAATGAGCAGTTCTTC. This codes for CASSEYGGSSYNEQFF.

The V gene is TRBV4-2, the J gene TRBJ2-5, with 8 bases that match TRBD2. CDR1 is LGHNA, CDR2 YNFKEQ, per germline. The CDR3 contains 17 residues. The V gene end was trimmed by 1 base and the J gene end by 5 bases; junction bases not matched to a gene: 12. The chain's CDR3 is CASSQGQTGTSSETQYF. The CDR3, as DNA: TGTGCCAGCAGCCAAGGACAGACCGGGACTAGTAGCGAGACCCAGTACTTC.